This T cell receptor beta chain stems from a study of PD-L1 blockade in urothelial cancer (dated by TCRdb to about 2017). Looking at the study overall: All patients started therapy in about 2014 and received atezolizumab 1,200 mg intravenously every 3 weeks. Twenty-five of 29 patients were identified as males with urothelial cancer of bladder origin, and a prior smoking history was reported by 18 of 29 patients. Patients had an ECOG performance status of 0 or 1 and had received between 0 and 3 prior chemotherapy regimens. Blood samples were analyzed at 3 weeks after treatment start (second dose) and at 6 weeks after treatment start. A median of around 150,000 T cells and 65,000 to 90,000 unique TCRs was obtained from blood samples, and a median clonality of about 0.08 was observed. An exploratory multi-omic analysis was conducted of the somatic, immune and clinical correlates of response to PD-L1 blockade with atezolizumab in urothelial cancer. Pretreatment tumor samples and matched peripheral blood, collected serially before and after atezolizumab treatment, underwent TCR sequencing. Durable clinical benefit was defined as a progression-free survival longer than 6 months, and TCR features were additionally tested against progression-free survival and overall survival. In the same patients who had TCR sequencing, pretreatment tumors also underwent whole exome sequencing and RNA sequencing. Durable clinical benefit was achieved by nine patients and was not achieved by 20 patients. Some 30 patients had pretreatment blood TCR-seq, about 25 had at least one posttreatment blood collection, and about 25 had tumor TCR-seq.

The cohort included 29 patients with locally advanced or metastatic urothelial carcinoma who were treated at Memorial Sloan Kettering on a trial protocol. Peripheral blood mononuclear cells were collected pretreatment and during treatment, at between 1 and 8 total time points per patient. The Qiagen DNeasy Blood extraction kit was used to purify genomic DNA from total PBMCs and tumor samples. PBMCs were collected pretreatment and during treatment and were isolated and stored as previously described. CDR1 and CDR2 are read off the germline V gene (reference sequence) as MNHNY and SVGAGI. The CDR3 goes from the cysteine to the phenylalanine over 16 residues. The retained sequence is limited to the CDR3, 48 bases, with the frame set at the first base. V is trimmed back by 5 bases and J by 7 bases, and the junction contains 8 bases that no gene match accounts for. Synthetic TCR analog templates were spiked into each PCR so that absolute template abundance could be estimated from read counts. The immunoSEQ assay was used to amplify TCRbeta CDR3 regions from genomic DNA with bias-controlled V and J gene primers. Sequencing of rearranged TCRbeta segments was performed at approximately 20X coverage. The paper's data handling went like this. Clustering was used to correct sequencing errors, and CDR3s were annotated against IMGT so that V, D and J genes could be assigned. Only productive TCRbeta rearrangements were used in downstream analyses, excluding out-of-frame or stop-codon sequences. To compute clonality, Shannon entropy was normalized by the log of the number of unique productive sequences and then subtracted from one. Fisher's exact test with Benjamini-Hochberg correction, at a threshold of adjusted p below 0.01, was used to find clones that differed between time points or between blood and tumor. In TCRdb, the immuneACCESS table is reduced to in-frame sequences with V and J assigned. These tables do not hold every clone; where another copy was compared, an unresolved V gene accounts for under half, and the others remain unexplained. That table supplies the V and J calls and clone size; D and trimming were determined from the DNA. The sample yields approximately 110,000 clones; under 85% were counted once. About 2.4% of the sample is taken by the ten largest.

Details on this clone: Its cognate antigen has yet to be identified. Per-base qualities were not stored, and no clone one base away is much larger.

General findings and caveats noted by the study authors: A pretreatment peripheral blood TCR clonality below the median was linked to improved progression-free and overall survival. Greater expansion of tumor-associated TCR clones in peripheral blood 3 weeks after the start of treatment was observed in patients with durable benefit (n ≈ 22, p = 0.022). Because the sample size was small (n of about 27) and many of the analyses were exploratory, the results are meant to be hypothesis-generating.

The sample consisted of PBMCs, taken around atezolizumab (anti-PD-L1) treatment. The receptor comes from a man aged 45-65 years with urothelial cancer. The chain links TRBV6-6 with TRBJ2-3; the junction holds 14 bases that match TRBD2. In nucleotides, the sequence is TGTGCCAGCAGTAGCTTCGGGACTAGCGGGAGTAATACGCAGTATTTT. Protein translation: CASSSFGTSGSNTQYF.